These 20 T cell receptor beta chains were all obtained from the same sample, sequenced in a study of CD8 T cells in Susac syndrome. With random hexamers, about 0.5 to 1 ug RNA was reverse transcribed. From the immunoSEQ multiplex PCR reads, TCRdb called clonotypes with MiXCR, one entry per CDR3 protein. The profile shows about 210,000 distinct CDR3 sequences, about 96% of them singletons. Sequencing was carried out using CD4+ T cells from PBMCs. These receptors all come from a human donor with multiple sclerosis.

The chain couples TRBV20-1 to TRBJ2-7; a weak D match, TRBD1 (6 bases). V was trimmed by 2 bases and J by 6 bases, leaving 26 bases between them. Germline loops: CDR1 DFQATT, CDR2 SNEGSKA (reference sequence). The CDR3 consists of 17 residues. For the CDR3, the DNA is TGCAGTGCTAGATCAGAGGTATCGTGGCTAGCCAGGGGCGAGCAGTACTTC. This codes for CSARSEVSWLARGEQYF.

This clonotype was counted a single time. V usage is TRBV28 and J usage is TRBJ2-1, with a weak D call TRBD2 (5 bases). CDR1 is MDHEN, CDR2 SYDVKM, per germline. The length of the CDR3 is 14 residues. The V gene lost 5 bases and the J gene lost 2 bases, with 10 bases spanning the gap. CDR3 in amino acids: CASSRGYTYNEQFF. The CDR3 DNA is TGTGCCAGCAGTCGAGGGTATACCTACAATGAGCAGTTCTTC. Filled out from reference TRBV28 and TRBJ2-1, the complete variable domain reads DVKVTQSSRYLVKRTGEKVFLECVQDMDHENMFWYRQDPGLGLRLIYFSYDVKMKEKGDIPEGYSVSREKKERFSLILESASTNQTSMYLCASSRGYTYNEQFFGPGTRLTVL.

The chain uses TRBV7-2 and TRBJ2-2; either TRBD1 or TRBD2 may supply D (5 bases each). Per germline, CDR1 SGHTA and CDR2 FQGNSA. The V and J ends lost 2 bases and 13 bases respectively, with 14 bases between them. CDR3 length: 13 residues. CDR3 in DNA: TGTGCCAGCAGCTTAACAGGTGGAGGAGGGCTGTTTTTT. It specifies CASSLTGGGGLFF.

The rearrangement joins TRBV2 to TRBJ2-3; D could derive from TRBD1 or TRBD2 (5 bases each). This CDR3 contains 15 residues. Germline values: CDR1 SNHLY, CDR2 FYNNEI. V lost 2 bases to trimming and J lost 10 bases, with 19 bases between them. This chain's CDR3 is CASSEWGTYPVPQYF. CDR3 DNA sequence: TGTGCCAGCAGTGAATGGGGGACGTACCCCGTTCCGCAGTATTTT.

This chain connects TRBV11-1 to TRBJ2-5; the D is unclear. Germline V gene lookup returns CDR1 SGHAT and CDR2 FQDESV (reference sequence). This CDR3 region has 15 residues. Trimming removed 3 bases from V and 2 bases from J, with 13 bases in between. The CDR3 is CASSFGFQGQETQYF. The CDR3 DNA reads TGTGCCAGCAGCTTTGGATTCCAAGGACAAGAGACCCAGTACTTC.

The chain carries TRBV29-1 and TRBJ2-1; no definite D call. Trimming removed 8 bases at V and 6 bases at J, with 17 bases between. This CDR3 has 13 amino acids. Germline lookup yields CDR1 SQVTM and CDR2 ANQGSEA. The CDR3 region has the DNA TGCAGCCCTTGGACGAGATGGTCCAATGAGCAGTTCTTC. This translates into CSPWTRWSNEQFF.

This clonotype appeared a single time. The V gene is TRBV29-1, the J gene TRBJ2-3; perhaps TRBD2 as D (6 bases). The V gene's germline CDR1 is SQVTM and CDR2 ANQGSEA. This CDR3 has 11 residues. The CDR3 coding sequence is TGCGGAGTGGAGGGGACGGGTACGCAGTATTTT. Translated, it gives CGVEGTGTQYF.

Regarding this clonotype: The DNA is left out, because the CDR3 cannot be placed on it with certainty; the CDR3 is given as TCRdb lists it. The chain employs TRBV10-2 and TRBJ1-5; TRBD1, the D gene given by the table, was not confirmed from the DNA. The CDR3 length is 16 residues, termini included. Germline V gives CDR1 WSHSY, CDR2 SAAADI. The CDR3 spells CASRSGDSGQGRPQHF.

This chain links TRBV25-1 with TRBJ2-5, with a possible D match to TRBD1 (6 bases). The germline CDR1 and CDR2 sequences are MGHDK and SYGVNS. V shed 4 bases and J shed 2 bases, with 11 bases lying between them. This CDR3 has 14 amino acids. CDR3 loop: CASSARTAQETQYF. CDR3 in DNA: TGTGCCAGCAGTGCCCGGACAGCTCAAGAGACCCAGTACTTC.

V is TRBV27 and J is TRBJ2-5; D is perhaps TRBD1 or TRBD2 (6 bases each). In germline, CDR1 is MNHEY, CDR2 SMNVEV (reference sequence). V gave up 6 bases and J gave up 5 bases, with 16 bases separating them. The CDR3 is 14 amino acids. CDR3 sequence reads: CASRPGAGRETQYF. In DNA, the CDR3 is TGTGCCAGCAGGCCAGGGGCAGGGAGGGAGACCCAGTACTTC.

The rearrangement links TRBV27 to TRBJ2-7; 7 bases are a match to TRBD2. The CDR3 runs 16 residues. V lost 6 bases, J lost 3 bases, and 14 bases stayed unmatched. Germline values: CDR1 MNHEY, CDR2 SMNVEV (reference sequence). The CDR3 here is CASRRASGGSFYEQYF. DNA for the CDR3: TGTGCCAGCAGACGCGCGTCTGGCGGGAGCTTCTACGAGCAGTACTTC.

With regard to this clonotype: A read error may produce the germline difference seen at one junction end. The CDR3 here is CSVVGGSF. The CDR3 nucleotides are TGCAGCGTTGTAGGCGGGAGCTTT. J is TRBJ2-3 and V is TRBV29-1; 7 bases match TRBD2. The CDR3 extends over 8 amino acids. Germline V lookup: CDR1 SQVTM, CDR2 ANQGSEA.

The V call is TRBV2, the J call TRBJ2-6; D is possibly TRBD1 (6 bases). In germline, CDR1 is SNHLY, CDR2 FYNNEI. There are 15 residues in the CDR3. Trimming took off 4 bases at V and 0 bases at J, with 7 bases between the two ends. In nucleotides, the CDR3 is TGTGCCAGCAGTGGGGACAACTCTGGGGCCAACGTCCTGACTTTC. Translated: CASSGDNSGANVLTF.

The chain is built from TRBV4-1 and TRBJ2-1; TRBD2 agrees at 9 bases. Losses at the gene ends were 1 base for V and 2 bases for J; bases not matched to a gene: 3. The V gene's germline CDR1 is MGHRA and CDR2 YSYEKL. The CDR3 covers 16 residues. The CDR3 DNA follows: TGCGCCAGCAGCCAAGTCTCTAGCGGGACCTACAATGAGCAGTTCTTC. Residues: CASSQVSSGTYNEQFF.

This clonotype occurred a few times. The chain uses TRBV12-3 or TRBV12-4 and TRBJ2-7, with TRBD2 matching 7 bases. The CDR3 totals 12 residues. With V trimmed by 3 bases and J by 6 bases, 2 bases remained unmatched. The CDR3 loop reads CASSLAGVEQYF. The CDR3 bases are TGTGCCAGCAGTTTGGCGGGGGTCGAGCAGTACTTC.

The CDR3 sequence is CASSPRGGGYSPLHF. The CDR3 nucleotides read TGTGCCAGCAGCCCCCGAGGGGGCGGGTATTCACCCCTCCACTTT. The chain employs TRBV7-2 and TRBJ1-6, with 7 bases lining up with TRBD1. V lost 5 bases and J lost 8; bases outside the gene matches: 9. The CDR3 runs to 15 residues. Per germline, CDR1 SGHTA and CDR2 FQGNSA.

This clonotype was recorded a few times. V usage is TRBV28 and J usage is TRBJ2-5; D is unclear. Trimming left V 5 bases short and J 3 bases short, with 7 bases between. The CDR3 has 12 amino acids. Germline V lookup: CDR1 MDHEN, CDR2 SYDVKM. The CDR3 region is CASSLVEETQYF. As DNA, the CDR3 is TGTGCCAGCAGTCTAGTGGAAGAGACCCAGTACTTC.

The CDR3 DNA reads as TGCAGCGGTCGGGGGGGACAACGCGAGCAGTACTTC. As protein: CSGRGGQREQYF. The V call is TRBV29-1, the J call TRBJ2-7, with 8 bases that match TRBD2. The CDR3 is 12 amino acids. The germline CDR1 and CDR2 sequences are SQVTM and ANQGSEA. The junction had 8 bases not matched to a gene; V was cut back by 7 bases and J by 6 bases.

V usage is TRBV9 and J usage is TRBJ2-5; the D gene is possibly TRBD1 (5 bases). Germline lookup yields CDR1 SGDLS and CDR2 YYNGEE. The CDR3 has 15 amino acids. V was cut by 5 bases and J by 3 bases, with 17 bases left in between. CDR3 residues: CASSPSSGRKETQYF. The CDR3, as DNA: TGTGCCAGCAGTCCATCATCAGGGCGTAAAGAGACCCAGTACTTC.

The genes are TRBV28 and TRBJ2-7; TRBD2 agrees at 8 bases. The germline gives CDR1 MDHEN, CDR2 SYDVKM. This CDR3 is 14 amino acids long. V shed 3 bases and J 3 bases; nucleotides not matched to a gene: 4. The DNA for the CDR3 is TGTGCCAGCAGTTTCTATAGCGGGAACTACGAGCAGTACTTC. Protein product: CASSFYSGNYEQYF.